The subject of this entry is one TCR beta chain. The data were obtained in a study of blood T cell repertoires in COVID-19. Sequenced by immunoSEQ multiplex PCR; TCRdb stores in-frame clones only, minus some. Of around 220,000 clones in the sample, around 90% were seen once. The sequence came from a woman aged 18-35 years who had recovered from COVID-19. Sequenced material: PBMCs or T cells enriched from blood (not recorded which).

CDR3 region: CASSPPLQQKLTYEQYF. The CDR3 nucleotides are TGTGCCAGCAGTCCCCCCCTGCAGCAAAAACTAACCTACGAGCAGTACTTC. This sequence joins TRBV7-9 and TRBJ2-7; D not certain. This CDR3 comprises 17 residues. Germline CDR1 SEHNR, CDR2 FQNEAQ (reference sequence). Trimming stripped 6 bases from V and 2 bases from J, with 23 bases between.